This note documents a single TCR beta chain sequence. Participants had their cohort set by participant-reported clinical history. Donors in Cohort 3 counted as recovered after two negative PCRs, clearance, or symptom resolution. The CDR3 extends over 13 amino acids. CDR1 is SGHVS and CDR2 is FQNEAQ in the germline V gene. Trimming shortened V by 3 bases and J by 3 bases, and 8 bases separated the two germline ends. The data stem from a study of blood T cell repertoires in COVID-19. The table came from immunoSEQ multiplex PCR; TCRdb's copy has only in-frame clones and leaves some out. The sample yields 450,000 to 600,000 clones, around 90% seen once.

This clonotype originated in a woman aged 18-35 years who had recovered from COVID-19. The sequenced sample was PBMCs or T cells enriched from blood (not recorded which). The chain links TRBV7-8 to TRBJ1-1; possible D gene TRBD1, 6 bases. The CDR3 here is CASSLYRDTEAFF. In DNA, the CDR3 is TGTGCCAGCAGCTTGTACAGGGACACTGAAGCTTTCTTT.